This entry lists 29 T cell receptor beta chains sequenced from one sample in a study of T cell responses to AZD1222 COVID-19 vaccine. The protocol was immunoSEQ multiplex PCR, while the TCRdb copy is restricted to in-frame clones and leaves out a portion. The sample lists about 68,000 clones, around 86% seen once, with roughly 2.7% in the top ten. Sequencing used peripheral blood, obtained on day 0 of AZD1222 vaccination. These receptors all come from an adult in good health.

The chain employs TRBV19 and TRBJ2-7, with TRBD1 matching over 7 bases. Trimming cost V 5 bases and J 0 bases; bases outside gene matches: 7. The CDR3 is 15 amino acids. CDR1 is LNHDA and CDR2 is SQIVND in the germline V gene (reference sequence). CDR3 DNA: TGTGCCAGTAGTTCCGGGACAGCCGACTCCTACGAGCAGTACTTC. Amino acids: CASSSGTADSYEQYF.

The chain uses TRBV19 and TRBJ1-5; no definite D call. Germline V gives CDR1 LNHDA, CDR2 SQIVND (reference sequence). V was cut by 3 bases and J by 2 bases, with 8 bases left in between. The length of the CDR3 is 14 residues. The DNA of the CDR3 is TGTGCCAGTAGTATGTCGGCGGGCAATCAGCCCCAGCATTTT. Its protein is CASSMSAGNQPQHF.

The chain has TRBV25-1 and TRBJ2-7; 10 positions agree with TRBD1. V lost 3 bases to trimming and J lost 7 bases; unmatched junction nucleotides: 12. Germline-derived CDR1 and CDR2 are MGHDK and SYGVNS. This CDR3 is built from 16 residues. CDR3 sequence (DNA): TGTGCCAGCAGTGATGAATCCGGGACAGGGGAACGGGAGCAGTACTTC. Its translation: CASSDESGTGEREQYF.

The gene calls are TRBV2 and TRBJ1-5; no definite D call. Per the germline V gene, CDR1 is SNHLY and CDR2 is FYNNEI. CDR3 size: 12 residues. Trimming stripped 2 bases from V and 7 bases from J, with 6 bases between. The CDR3 spells CASSEWGQPQHF. CDR3 nucleotides: TGTGCCAGCAGTGAATGGGGACAGCCCCAGCATTTT.

This chain connects TRBV6-2 or TRBV6-3 to TRBJ1-5; TRBD1 might be the D (6 bases). The CDR3 spans 14 residues. V shed 5 bases and J shed 7 bases, with 15 bases lying between them. CDR1 and CDR2 from the germline V gene are MNHEY and SVGEGT. Here the CDR3 reads CASSPGGGGQPQHF. DNA for the CDR3: TGTGCCAGCAGTCCCGGAGGGGGGGGGCAGCCCCAGCATTTT.

The rearrangement joins TRBV3-1 (or the pseudogene TRBV3-2) to TRBJ1-5; D gene ambiguous. The CDR3 has 13 residues. Germline assignment: CDR1 LGHDT and CDR2 YNNKEL (reference sequence). V was pared by 2 bases and J by 7 bases, with 9 bases between. CDR3 DNA sequence: TGTGCCAGCAGCCAAAGGCTGGGACAGCCCCAGCATTTT. It codes for CASSQRLGQPQHF.

The chain recombines TRBV30 with TRBJ1-3; unclear D gene. Germline V gene data show CDR1 as GTSNPN and CDR2 as SVGIG (reference sequence). This CDR3 has 13 residues. Deletions cut 5 bases from V and 3 bases from J, with 11 bases between. CDR3 amino acids: CAWGAGRGNTIYF. CDR3 coding DNA: TGTGCCTGGGGCGCAGGACGTGGAAACACCATATATTTT.

This clone was picked up one time. The chain employs TRBV14 and TRBJ1-1; TRBD1 might be the D (5 bases). CDR3 length: 13 residues. Per germline, CDR1 SGHDN and CDR2 FVKESK. V lost 3 bases and J lost 4, with 9 bases in between. This CDR3 reads CASSQGQFTEAFF. In DNA, the CDR3 is TGTGCCAGCAGCCAGGGGCAGTTCACTGAAGCTTTCTTT.

With respect to this clone: The junction shows a germline mismatch at one end, possibly a read error. The V and J genes are TRBV6-2 or TRBV6-3 and TRBJ2-3, with TRBD2 matching 11 bases. Germline V gene data show CDR1 as MNHEY and CDR2 as SVGEGT. The CDR3 runs 17 residues. CDR3 DNA: TGTGCCAGCACTTACGGGCTAGCGGGGGGACGCACAGATACGCAGTATTTT. Encoded protein: CASTYGLAGGRTDTQYF.

The V gene is TRBV5-6, the J gene TRBJ1-1; D uncertain. The CDR3 consists of 15 residues. V was pared by 1 base and J by 0 bases, with 10 bases between. Germline V gene lookup returns CDR1 SGHDT and CDR2 YYEEEE. CDR3 nucleotides: TGTGCCAGCAGCTTGTCGTTGACCATGAACACTGAAGCTTTCTTT. This translates into CASSLSLTMNTEAFF. Using reference TRBV5-6 and TRBJ1-1 for the parts outside the CDR3, the full variable domain is DAGVTQSPTHLIKTRGQQVTLRCSPKSGHDTVSWYQQALGQGPQFIFQYYEEEERQRGNFPDRFSGHQFPNYSSELNVNALLLGDSALYLCASSLSLTMNTEAFFGQGTRLTVV.

The rearrangement links TRBV28 to TRBJ2-3; D is unresolved. There are 14 residues in the CDR3. The germline V and J ends were trimmed by 8 bases and 5 bases, with 17 bases remaining between them. Per the germline V gene, CDR1 is MDHEN and CDR2 is SYDVKM. The CDR3 sequence is CASVSLKGRDTQYF. Written as DNA, the CDR3 is TGTGCCAGCGTGTCGTTAAAGGGTAGAGATACGCAGTATTTT. Supplemented by reference TRBV28 and TRBJ2-3, the full variable domain reads DVKVTQSSRYLVKRTGEKVFLECVQDMDHENMFWYRQDPGLGLRLIYFSYDVKMKEKGDIPEGYSVSREKKERFSLILESASTNQTSMYLCASVSLKGRDTQYFGPGTRLTVL.

The CDR3 DNA is TGTGCCACCAGCAGAGACCCGGCCAGGAGGGTGGGGACTGAAGCTTTCTTT. Encoded protein: CATSRDPARRVGTEAFF. The rearrangement links TRBV15 to TRBJ1-1; no firm D call. V lost 0 bases to trimming and J lost 5 bases, with 19 bases between them. The germline gives CDR1 LNHNV, CDR2 YYDKDF (reference sequence). CDR3 length: 17 amino acids. Full variable domain (rest looked up from reference TRBV15 and TRBJ1-1): DAMVIQNPRYQVTQFGKPVTLSCSQTLNHNVMYWYQQKSSQAPKLLFHYYDKDFNNEADTPDNFQSRRPNTSFCFLDIRSPGLGDTAMYLCATSRDPARRVGTEAFFGQGTRLTVV.

V gene TRBV6-2 or TRBV6-3 combines with J gene TRBJ2-7, with a weak D call TRBD1 (5 bases). The germline V and J ends were trimmed by 2 bases and 2 bases, with 13 bases remaining between them. Per the germline V gene, CDR1 is MNHEY and CDR2 is SVGEGT. The CDR3 consists of 15 residues. CDR3 bases: TGTGCCAGCAGTTACAAGTCTGGGGCGCCCTACGAGCAGTACTTC. It yields the protein CASSYKSGAPYEQYF.

The rearrangement joins TRBV30 to TRBJ1-2, with 7 bases matching TRBD1. The V gene end was trimmed by 1 base and the J gene end by 4 bases; junction bases not matched to a gene: 6. There are 14 residues in the CDR3. Looked up from germline, CDR1 is GTSNPN and CDR2 is SVGIG (reference sequence). The CDR3 loop reads CAWSGPGGGYGYTF. In DNA, the CDR3 is TGTGCCTGGAGTGGGCCAGGGGGAGGCTATGGCTACACCTTC.

A single count supports this clone. The chain links TRBV9 to TRBJ1-5; TRBD1 is a possible D gene (6 bases). There are 16 residues in the CDR3. The germline gives CDR1 SGDLS, CDR2 YYNGEE. The V and J ends lost 3 bases and 4 bases respectively, with 17 bases between them. CDR3 residues: CASSASVGGGNQPQHF. In DNA, the CDR3 is TGTGCCAGCAGCGCATCAGTAGGGGGAGGAAATCAGCCCCAGCATTTT.

This clone is a singleton in its sample. This rearrangement joins TRBV7-2 to TRBJ1-5, with 7 bases fitting TRBD1. Per germline, CDR1 SGHTA and CDR2 FQGNSA. Unmatched junction bases numbered 10, after V lost 8 bases and J lost 6 bases. This CDR3 region has 14 residues. CDR3 loop: CASRGGTEGQPQHF. The DNA of the CDR3 is TGTGCCAGCCGAGGGGGGACAGAGGGTCAGCCCCAGCATTTT. Full variable domain (outside the CDR3, taken from reference TRBV7-2 and TRBJ1-5): GAGVSQSPSNKVTEKGKDVELRCDPISGHTALYWYRQSLGQGLEFLIYFQGNSAPDKSGLPSDRFSAERTGGSVSTLTIQRTQQEDSAVYLCASRGGTEGQPQHFGDGTRLSIL.

The J gene is TRBJ1-1, the V gene TRBV7-9; D remains ambiguous. Trimming shortened V by 1 base and J by 3 bases, and 3 bases separated the two germline ends. This CDR3 is 12 amino acids long. Germline V lookup: CDR1 SEHNR, CDR2 FQNEAQ (reference sequence). The CDR3 here is CASSLVHTEAFF. CDR3 coding DNA: TGTGCCAGCAGCTTAGTCCACACTGAAGCTTTCTTT.

On this clone itself: The conserved phenylalanine or tryptophan is not found at the CDR3 terminus, so this likely reflects a read error. It is unclear where the CDR3 begins or ends on the DNA, so no DNA is shown, and the CDR3 is as TCRdb lists it. The chain recombines TRBV5-1 with TRBJ1-6. Germline V gene data show CDR1 as SGHRS and CDR2 as YFSETQ. With termini counted, the CDR3 has 10 amino acids. The CDR3 loop is CASSPPFGVV.

Points on this clone: The same CDR3 is also encoded by other DNA sequences in this sample. This sequence joins TRBV6-5 and TRBJ1-6; the D is unclear. The length of the CDR3 is 14 residues. Germline V lookup: CDR1 MNHEY, CDR2 SVGAGI. The germline V and J ends were trimmed by 6 bases and 1 base, with 7 bases remaining between them. Written as DNA, the CDR3 is TGTGCCAGCAGCCGATCTTCCTATAATTCACCCCTCCACTTT. Residues: CASSRSSYNSPLHF.

DNA for the CDR3: TGTGCCAGCAGGGTCGGGACAGGGGGGAATGAGCAGTTCTTC. Its protein product is CASRVGTGGNEQFF. The chain recombines TRBV7-9 with TRBJ2-1, with 11 bases fitting TRBD1. This CDR3 is built from 14 residues. The germline CDR1 and CDR2 sequences are SEHNR and FQNEAQ (reference sequence). With V trimmed by 6 bases and J by 7 bases, 5 bases remained unmatched. Complete variable domain (other parts from reference TRBV7-9 and TRBJ2-1): DTGVSQNPRHKITKRGQNVTFRCDPISEHNRLYWYRQTLGQGPEFLTYFQNEAQLEKSRLLSDRFSAERPKGSFSTLEIQRTEQGDSAMYLCASRVGTGGNEQFFGPGTRLTVL.

The V gene is TRBV2, the J gene TRBJ1-5; no firm D call. CDR3 size: 12 residues. Trimming shortened V by 3 bases and J by 5 bases, and 5 bases separated the two germline ends. The germline V gene encodes CDR1 SNHLY and CDR2 FYNNEI. This CDR3 is CASSDIYQPQHF. The CDR3 DNA sequence: TGTGCCAGCAGTGATATCTATCAGCCCCAGCATTTT.

This rearrangement joins TRBV5-1 to TRBJ2-7; no clear D gene. Trimming stripped 0 bases from V and 2 bases from J, with 6 bases between. CDR3 length equals 13 residues. Germline-derived CDR1 and CDR2 are SGHRS and YFSETQ. The CDR3 loop is CASSLAAPYEQYF. The DNA for the CDR3 is TGCGCCAGCAGCTTGGCCGCCCCCTACGAGCAGTACTTC.

The V call is TRBV6-4, the J call TRBJ2-2; TRBD2 might be the D (6 bases). Looked up from germline, CDR1 is MRHNA and CDR2 is SNTAGT. This CDR3 spans 14 amino acids. Trimming removed 3 bases at V and 4 bases at J, with 9 bases between. CDR3 protein: CASSEQGGTGELFF. The CDR3 DNA is TGTGCCAGCAGTGAGCAGGGAGGCACCGGGGAGCTGTTTTTT.

The chain combines TRBV27 with TRBJ2-1; TRBD2 matches at 14 bases. This CDR3 is 20 amino acids long. Germline loops: CDR1 MNHEY, CDR2 SMNVEV (reference sequence). V dropped 8 bases and J dropped 0; count of bases not matched to a gene: 15. The CDR3 is CASRKLGLAGASSSYNEQFF. DNA of the CDR3: TGTGCCAGCCGAAAACTGGGACTAGCGGGAGCCTCGAGCTCCTACAATGAGCAGTTCTTC.

Note on this clone: A read error may account for a junction end that differs from germline. The chain recombines TRBV30 with TRBJ1-1; weak D call: TRBD1 (5 bases). This CDR3 is built from 12 residues. The germline CDR1 and CDR2 sequences are GTSNPN and SVGIG (reference sequence). The CDR3 DNA sequence: TGTGCCTGGAGTGTCCCCCCTCAGGGACTCACGTTT. It translates to CAWSVPPQGLTF.

This clone was counted a single time. The chain is built from TRBV7-9 and TRBJ2-1; no clear D. The CDR3 extends over 15 amino acids. The V end was cut by 1 base, the J end by 9 bases, with 16 bases between. The germline V gene encodes CDR1 SEHNR and CDR2 FQNEAQ (reference sequence). CDR3 coding DNA: TGTGCCAGCAGCTTAGGTAACGGAGCGCTCGTTGAGCAGTTCTTC. It is translated as CASSLGNGALVEQFF.

The V and J genes are TRBV4-2 and TRBJ1-5; 7 positions match TRBD1. V shed 4 bases, J shed 4 bases, and the junction held 19 bases outside the gene matches. Germline V lookup: CDR1 LGHNA, CDR2 YNFKEQ. This CDR3 has 19 residues. The CDR3 spells CASSLRSGGQAGTNQPQHF. The DNA for the CDR3 is TGTGCCAGCAGCCTAAGATCAGGGGGACAAGCAGGAACAAATCAGCCCCAGCATTTT.

This sequence joins TRBV6-5 and TRBJ1-1; weak D call: TRBD1 (5 bases). The V and J ends lost 6 bases and 3 bases respectively, with 5 bases between them. Germline loops: CDR1 MNHEY, CDR2 SVGAGI. The CDR3 consists of 11 residues. The CDR3 DNA reads as TGTGCCAGCAGGACAGACACTGAAGCTTTCTTT. The encoded protein is CASRTDTEAFF.

The chain uses TRBV5-6 and TRBJ2-5, with 12 bases identical to TRBD2. The trim removed 4 bases at V and 1 base at J, leaving 5 bases unmatched. This CDR3 is built from 16 residues. Germline loops: CDR1 SGHDT, CDR2 YYEEEE. The DNA of the CDR3 is TGTGCCAGCAGCCCTATGACTAGCGGGGGCCAAGAGACCCAGTACTTC. Its protein is CASSPMTSGGQETQYF.